The next 7 T cell receptor beta chains were all read from a single sample in a study of T cells expressing NK-cell markers. Each CDR3 protein gets one entry in TCRdb, which reprocessed the 5' RACE reads and gives no DNA. The table lists some 500,000 distinct CDR3 sequences. The sequenced material came from blood T cells: a sorted CD56 or NKG2C T cell subset, CD4+ or CD8+ T cells, or bulk PBMC T cells (not recorded which). Source of these receptors: a woman in her fifties or sixties in good health.

The gene calls are TRBV6-1 and TRBJ2-2; no DNA is available, so the TRBD1 call from TCRdb remains unchecked. This CDR3 has 15 amino acids. Germline V gene sequence: CDR1 MNHNS, CDR2 SASEGT. CDR3 residues: CASTFGDRVAGELFF.

Here the CDR3 reads CSAGSSGTKDTQYF. V usage is TRBV20-1 and J usage is TRBJ2-3; the D call from TCRdb, TRBD2, cannot be confirmed without DNA. Germline CDR1 reads DFQATT; CDR2 reads SNEGSKA (reference sequence). There are 14 residues in the CDR3.

The chain employs TRBV20-1 and TRBJ2-3; checking the TCRdb D call of TRBD1 is not possible without DNA. CDR1 and CDR2 from the germline V gene are DFQATT and SNEGSKA (reference sequence). CDR3 length: 14 residues. CDR3 residues: CSASQQGLADTQYF.

The chain employs TRBV7-9 and TRBJ2-5; without DNA, the TCRdb call of TRBD2 cannot be checked. The CDR3 sequence is 14 residues long. The germline V gene has CDR1 SEHNR and CDR2 FQNEAQ (reference sequence). CDR3 residues: CASSKGQVQETQYF.

The J gene is TRBJ2-5, the V gene TRBV4-1; without DNA, the TCRdb call of TRBD2 cannot be checked. The germline V gene has CDR1 MGHRA and CDR2 YSYEKL. This CDR3 region has 19 residues. The CDR3 spells CASSQAPGGREIGKETQYF.

The J gene is TRBJ1-4, the V gene TRBV11-2. Germline V CDR1 and CDR2: SGHAT, FQNNGV. The CDR3 length is 17 residues. This CDR3 reads CASSLRFWQTNNEKLFF.

This rearrangement joins TRBV10-3 to TRBJ2-7; the TRBD1 assignment by TCRdb is unverifiable without DNA. CDR3 length: 12 residues. Germline V gene sequence: CDR1 ENHRY, CDR2 SYGVKD. The CDR3 is CAISQQGYEQYF.